This TCR beta chain was sequenced for a study of blood T cells in healthy people across ages (dated by TCRdb to between 2015 and 2017). Regarding the study in general: In model experiments, template switching captured roughly one uniquely barcoded TCR beta cDNA molecule for every two T cells. The study measured age-related changes in TCR beta repertoire diversity using deep sequencing normalized with unique cDNA molecular identifiers. Donors were grouped into four age groups: young (average approximately 16 years), middle-aged (about 40), aged (around 60) and long-lived (just over 80). Donors of different ages were randomly distributed across sequencing lanes to avoid experimental bias. Two additional independent replicas of 1 million unique cDNA reads from the same blood draw were analyzed for two donors (one aged 18 to 30 and one aged 80 or older).

The CDR1 and CDR2 encoded by the germline V gene are SGHTA and FQGNSA. The germline V end is reduced by 1 base and the J end by 0 bases; junction bases left unmatched: 6. Including the terminal cysteine and phenylalanine, the CDR3 comprises 17 residues. Only the CDR3 DNA is retained, 51 bases long and in frame from the first base. On the study overall, not on this receptor specifically: Because profiling used bulk unsorted PBMCs, naive and antigen-experienced compartments could not be compared conclusively. There was a strong correlation between observed TCR beta diversity and the percentage of naive T cells measured by flow cytometry. Observed TCR beta diversity per million T cells fell roughly linearly with age, and a significant reduction was already apparent by age around 40. The long-lived group showed more naive CD4+ T cells, fewer expanded clones and increased TCR diversity than the aged group, suggesting age selection. The CMV infection status of donors was not known, potentially confounding age-related changes in expanded clonotypes. Estimates of total diversity based on one million sequenced T cells were considered lower bounds and underestimates.

The approximately 40 donors, aged about 6 to 100 years, were systemically healthy Caucasian individuals from Russia. About 9.6 milliliters of peripheral blood were collected from each donor into EDTA-treated Vacutainer tubes. Ficoll-Paque density-gradient centrifugation was used to isolate PBMCs, with at least 7 million per sample. Trizol reagent was used to extract total RNA from PBMCs, with at least 5.5 micrograms per sample. Naive CD45RAhigh/CD27high T cell percentages were measured by flow cytometry on a PBMC aliquot from every donor. This clonotype was observed a handful of times. Its specific antigen is unknown. No base qualities exist here, and no much larger clone lies one base off it. Library preparation was by 5' RACE. Sequenced using an Illumina HiSeq 2500. A second PCR of roughly 6 to 12 cycles was run with a J-beta primer mix and a sample-barcoded 5' primer. A unique molecular identifier was introduced onto each TCR beta cDNA molecule by a template-switch 5' adaptor carrying 12 random nucleotides. Each sample yielded at least 3 million CDR3-containing paired-end reads. First-strand cDNA synthesis was performed from all RNA using the Mint cDNA synthesis kit, with priming by a TRBC-specific oligonucleotide. Following uracil-DNA glycosylase treatment, all cDNA underwent a first 18-cycle PCR with the universal primers M1SS and BC2_uni_R. On the authors' methods: For normalization, 1 million high-quality reads, each with a distinct molecular identifier, were randomly selected from each sample. Reads sharing molecular identifiers were discarded rather than binned into consensus sequences. MiTCR, with a Q25 quality threshold and the strictest error-elimination algorithm, was used for CDR3 identification, clonotype clustering and error correction. A nonparametric unseen species model using Euler transformation provided a lower-bound estimate of total TCR beta diversity. TCRdb reworked the public reads: Q25 trimming with fastp, MiXCR clone assembly, productive beta chains retained. Identical CDR3 proteins give one entry, which carries the most common genes and DNA. The authors' filters were not applied to this entry. In this sample the table shows 790,000 or so distinct CDR3 sequences, about 42% of which occur a single time. Around a sixth of the sample comes from the top ten.

The material sequenced was blood. This sequence uses TRBV7-2 and TRBJ2-3, with 8 junctional bases fitting TRBD2. The receptor was isolated from a man aged 80 or over in good health. CDR3 region: CASSLGASGPSTDTQYF. The nucleotide sequence reads TGTGCCAGCAGCTTAGGTGCTAGCGGGCCTAGCACAGATACGCAGTATTTT.